These T cell receptor beta chains were read from a single sample in a study of CD8+CD57+ T cells in acquired aplastic anemia. MiXCR, run by TCRdb on the reads, gives a single entry per CDR3 protein. This repertoire shows more than 150,000 distinct CDR3 sequences, just over 45% found once; its top ten account for 2.5% to 3.5%. The sequenced sample was sorted CD4+, CD8+, or CD8+CD57+ T cells (not recorded which) from PBMCs. All receptors come from a human donor in good health. Each CDR3 is given with its conserved first and last residue. D genes are given only for firm matches. Clone size is shown for a subset of rows, as once, few, many or a class of expanded clone.

d_call	clone_size	j_call	v_call	cdr3_aa	cdr3_nt
TRBD1	-	TRBJ1-1	TRBV7-8	CASTRDRHTEAFF	TGTGCCAGCACCCGGGACAGGCACACTGAAGCTTTCTTT
TRBD1	-	TRBJ2-7	TRBV5-1	CASRVGQGTYEQYF	TGCGCCAGCAGGGTGGGACAGGGGACCTACGAGCAGTACTTC
-	many	TRBJ2-5	TRBV20-1	CSARTGRETQYF	TGCAGTGCTAGGACGGGGAGGGAGACCCAGTACTTC
-	-	TRBJ2-6	TRBV5-1	CASSLFEGSGANVLTF	TGCGCCAGCAGCTTGTTTGAGGGCTCTGGGGCCAACGTCCTGACTTTC
TRBD2	-	TRBJ2-3	TRBV6-2/TRBV6-3	CASSYWASGVDTDTQYF	TGTGCCAGCAGTTATTGGGCTAGCGGGGTAGACACAGATACGCAGTATTTT
-	many	TRBJ2-1	TRBV19	CASSIEGLSHEQFF	TGTGCCAGTAGTATAGAGGGACTCTCCCATGAGCAGTTCTTC
TRBD2	many	TRBJ2-7	TRBV25-1	CASSERAGGLPEQYF	TGTGCCAGCAGTGAACGAGCGGGAGGGCTTCCGGAGCAGTACTTC
TRBD1	-	TRBJ2-5	TRBV20-1	CSALPYLAQGVFETQYF	TGCAGTGCCCTACCCTATCTCGCACAGGGGGTTTTCGAGACCCAGTACTTC
TRBD1	-	TRBJ2-7	TRBV10-3	CAISDPDRGNEQYF	TGTGCCATCAGTGACCCGGACAGGGGCAATGAGCAGTACTTC
-	few	TRBJ2-5	TRBV20-1	CSARDRNSWETQYF	TGCAGTGCTAGAGATCGCAATAGCTGGGAGACCCAGTACTTC
-	many	TRBJ2-7	TRBV19	CASSSDFYEQYF	TGTGCCAGTAGTTCGGACTTCTACGAGCAGTACTTC
TRBD1	-	TRBJ1-5	TRBV12-3/TRBV12-4	CASSDLRGHYNQPQHF	TGTGCCAGCAGCGACTTGAGGGGGCATTACAATCAGCCCCAGCATTTT
-	many	TRBJ2-3	TRBV11-2	CASSYGGPTDTQYF	TGTGCCAGCAGCTACGGAGGGCCAACAGATACGCAGTATTTT
-	many	TRBJ2-1	TRBV20-1	CSARVSASNEQFF	TGCAGTGCTAGAGTTTCGGCGAGCAATGAGCAGTTCTTC
-	-	TRBJ2-7	TRBV7-9	CASSQTWEQYF	TGTGCCAGCAGCCAAACATGGGAGCAGTACTTC
-	-	TRBJ2-7	TRBV5-1	CASSLGPQGYEQYF	TGCGCCAGCAGCTTGGGCCCACAGGGCTACGAGCAGTACTTC
TRBD1	once	TRBJ2-7	TRBV6-1	CASSPGTGFEQYF	TGTGCCAGCAGTCCCGGGACAGGGTTCGAGCAGTACTTC
-	-	TRBJ2-7	TRBV20-1	CSARDGGYEQYF	TGCAGTGCTAGAGATGGGGGCTACGAGCAGTACTTC
TRBD1	many	TRBJ2-1	TRBV5-5	CASSWDRVVNEQFF	TGTGCCAGCAGCTGGGACAGGGTGGTGAATGAGCAGTTCTTC
-	-	TRBJ2-1	TRBV10-1	CASGRGSSYNEQFF	TGCGCCAGCGGACGGGGGAGCTCCTACAATGAGCAGTTCTTC
-	few	TRBJ2-7	TRBV19	CASSSEYGQYF	TGTGCCAGTAGTAGCGAGTACGGGCAGTACTTC
-	-	TRBJ1-1	TRBV19	CASSRRGSTEAFF	TGTGCCAGTAGTAGAAGGGGGAGCACTGAAGCTTTCTTT
TRBD1	many	TRBJ2-7	TRBV19	CASRLRDRVSYEQYF	TGTGCCAGTAGACTAAGGGACAGGGTCTCCTACGAGCAGTACTTC
-	many	TRBJ2-7	TRBV20-1	CSASPLYREQTYEQYF	TGCAGTGCTAGCCCCCTTTACAGGGAACAAACCTACGAGCAGTACTTC
-	-	TRBJ1-1	TRBV29-1	CSVDWGMNTEAFF	TGCAGCGTTGATTGGGGTATGAACACTGAAGCTTTCTTT
TRBD1	-	TRBJ1-1	TRBV9	CASSFVGTGVLTFF	TGTGCCAGCAGCTTCGTCGGGACAGGTGTTCTGACTTTCTTT
TRBD1	-	TRBJ2-1	TRBV12-3/TRBV12-4	CASSLGTGRLDEQFF	TGTGCCAGCAGTTTAGGGACAGGGAGATTGGATGAGCAGTTCTTC
-	-	TRBJ1-5	TRBV5-1	CASSLGVSAGQTQHF	TGCGCCAGCAGCTTGGGAGTCTCAGCGGGTCAGACCCAGCATTTT
-	many	TRBJ2-7	TRBV20-1	CSAPGSGESYEQYF	TGCAGTGCTCCGGGGTCCGGGGAGAGCTACGAGCAGTACTTC
-	-	TRBJ2-7	TRBV12-3/TRBV12-4	CASSRYTEQYF	TGTGCCAGCAGTCGATACACCGAGCAGTACTTC
TRBD1	-	TRBJ2-1	TRBV24-1	CATSDRGQTSSYNEQLF	TGTGCCACCAGTGATAGGGGACAGACGAGCTCCTACAATGAGCAGCTCTTC
-	-	TRBJ1-1	TRBV9	CASSQGAGEGEAFF	TGTGCCAGCAGCCAAGGGGCTGGAGAGGGTGAAGCTTTCTTT
-	few	TRBJ2-1	TRBV10-3	CAISESEWNNEQFF	TGTGCCATCAGTGAGTCAGAATGGAACAATGAGCAGTTCTTC